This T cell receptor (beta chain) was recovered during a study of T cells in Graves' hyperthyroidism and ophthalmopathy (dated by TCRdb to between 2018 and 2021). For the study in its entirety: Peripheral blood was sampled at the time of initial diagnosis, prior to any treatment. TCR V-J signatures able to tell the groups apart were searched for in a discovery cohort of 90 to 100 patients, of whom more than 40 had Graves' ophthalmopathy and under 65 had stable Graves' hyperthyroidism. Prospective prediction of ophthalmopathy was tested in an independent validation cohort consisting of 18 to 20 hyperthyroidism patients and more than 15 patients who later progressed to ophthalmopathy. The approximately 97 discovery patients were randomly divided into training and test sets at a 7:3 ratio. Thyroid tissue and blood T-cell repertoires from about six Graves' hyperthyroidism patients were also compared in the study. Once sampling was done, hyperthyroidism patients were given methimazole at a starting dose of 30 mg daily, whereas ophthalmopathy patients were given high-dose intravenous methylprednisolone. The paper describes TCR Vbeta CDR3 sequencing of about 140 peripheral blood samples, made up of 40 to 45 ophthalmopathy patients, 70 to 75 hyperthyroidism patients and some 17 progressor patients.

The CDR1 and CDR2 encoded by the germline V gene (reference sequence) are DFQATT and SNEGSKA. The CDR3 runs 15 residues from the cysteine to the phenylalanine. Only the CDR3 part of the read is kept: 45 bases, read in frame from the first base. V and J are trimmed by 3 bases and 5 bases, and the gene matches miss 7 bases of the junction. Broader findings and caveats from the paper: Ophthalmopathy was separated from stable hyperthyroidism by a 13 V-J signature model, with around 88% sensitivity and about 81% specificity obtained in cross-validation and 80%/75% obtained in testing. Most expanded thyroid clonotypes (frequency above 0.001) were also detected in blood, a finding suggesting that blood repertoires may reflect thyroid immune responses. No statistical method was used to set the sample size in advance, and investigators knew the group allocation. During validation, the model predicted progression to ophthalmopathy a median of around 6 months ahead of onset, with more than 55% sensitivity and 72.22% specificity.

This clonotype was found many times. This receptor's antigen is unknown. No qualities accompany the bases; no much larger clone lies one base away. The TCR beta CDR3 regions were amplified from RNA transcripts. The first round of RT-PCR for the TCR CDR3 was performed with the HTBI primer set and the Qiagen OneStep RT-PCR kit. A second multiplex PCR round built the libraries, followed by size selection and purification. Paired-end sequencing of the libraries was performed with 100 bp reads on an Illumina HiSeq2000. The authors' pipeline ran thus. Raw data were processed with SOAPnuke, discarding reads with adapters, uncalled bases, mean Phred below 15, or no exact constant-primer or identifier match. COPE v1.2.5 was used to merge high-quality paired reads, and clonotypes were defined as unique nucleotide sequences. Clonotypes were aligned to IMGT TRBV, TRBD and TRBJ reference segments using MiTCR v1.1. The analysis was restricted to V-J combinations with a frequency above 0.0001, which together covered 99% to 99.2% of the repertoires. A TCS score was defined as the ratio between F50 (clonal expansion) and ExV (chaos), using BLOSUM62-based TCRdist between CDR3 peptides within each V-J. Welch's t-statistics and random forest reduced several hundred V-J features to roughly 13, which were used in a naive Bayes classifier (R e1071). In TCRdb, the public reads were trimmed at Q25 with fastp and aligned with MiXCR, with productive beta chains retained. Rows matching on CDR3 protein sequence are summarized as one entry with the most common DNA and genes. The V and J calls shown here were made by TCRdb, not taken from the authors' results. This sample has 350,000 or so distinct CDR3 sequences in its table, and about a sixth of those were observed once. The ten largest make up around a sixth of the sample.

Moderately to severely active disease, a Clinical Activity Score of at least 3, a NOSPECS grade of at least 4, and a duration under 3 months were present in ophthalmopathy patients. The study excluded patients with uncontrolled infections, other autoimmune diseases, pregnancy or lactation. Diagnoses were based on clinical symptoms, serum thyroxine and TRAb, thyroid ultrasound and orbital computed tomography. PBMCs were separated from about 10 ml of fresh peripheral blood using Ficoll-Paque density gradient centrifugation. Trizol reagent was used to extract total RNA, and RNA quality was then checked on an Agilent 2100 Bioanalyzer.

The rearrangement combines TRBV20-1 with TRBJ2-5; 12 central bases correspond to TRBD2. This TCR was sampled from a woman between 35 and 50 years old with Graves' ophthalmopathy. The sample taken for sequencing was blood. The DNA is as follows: TGCAGTGCTAGCAAGACTAGCGGGAGATGGGAGACCCAGTACTTC. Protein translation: CSASKTSGRWETQYF.